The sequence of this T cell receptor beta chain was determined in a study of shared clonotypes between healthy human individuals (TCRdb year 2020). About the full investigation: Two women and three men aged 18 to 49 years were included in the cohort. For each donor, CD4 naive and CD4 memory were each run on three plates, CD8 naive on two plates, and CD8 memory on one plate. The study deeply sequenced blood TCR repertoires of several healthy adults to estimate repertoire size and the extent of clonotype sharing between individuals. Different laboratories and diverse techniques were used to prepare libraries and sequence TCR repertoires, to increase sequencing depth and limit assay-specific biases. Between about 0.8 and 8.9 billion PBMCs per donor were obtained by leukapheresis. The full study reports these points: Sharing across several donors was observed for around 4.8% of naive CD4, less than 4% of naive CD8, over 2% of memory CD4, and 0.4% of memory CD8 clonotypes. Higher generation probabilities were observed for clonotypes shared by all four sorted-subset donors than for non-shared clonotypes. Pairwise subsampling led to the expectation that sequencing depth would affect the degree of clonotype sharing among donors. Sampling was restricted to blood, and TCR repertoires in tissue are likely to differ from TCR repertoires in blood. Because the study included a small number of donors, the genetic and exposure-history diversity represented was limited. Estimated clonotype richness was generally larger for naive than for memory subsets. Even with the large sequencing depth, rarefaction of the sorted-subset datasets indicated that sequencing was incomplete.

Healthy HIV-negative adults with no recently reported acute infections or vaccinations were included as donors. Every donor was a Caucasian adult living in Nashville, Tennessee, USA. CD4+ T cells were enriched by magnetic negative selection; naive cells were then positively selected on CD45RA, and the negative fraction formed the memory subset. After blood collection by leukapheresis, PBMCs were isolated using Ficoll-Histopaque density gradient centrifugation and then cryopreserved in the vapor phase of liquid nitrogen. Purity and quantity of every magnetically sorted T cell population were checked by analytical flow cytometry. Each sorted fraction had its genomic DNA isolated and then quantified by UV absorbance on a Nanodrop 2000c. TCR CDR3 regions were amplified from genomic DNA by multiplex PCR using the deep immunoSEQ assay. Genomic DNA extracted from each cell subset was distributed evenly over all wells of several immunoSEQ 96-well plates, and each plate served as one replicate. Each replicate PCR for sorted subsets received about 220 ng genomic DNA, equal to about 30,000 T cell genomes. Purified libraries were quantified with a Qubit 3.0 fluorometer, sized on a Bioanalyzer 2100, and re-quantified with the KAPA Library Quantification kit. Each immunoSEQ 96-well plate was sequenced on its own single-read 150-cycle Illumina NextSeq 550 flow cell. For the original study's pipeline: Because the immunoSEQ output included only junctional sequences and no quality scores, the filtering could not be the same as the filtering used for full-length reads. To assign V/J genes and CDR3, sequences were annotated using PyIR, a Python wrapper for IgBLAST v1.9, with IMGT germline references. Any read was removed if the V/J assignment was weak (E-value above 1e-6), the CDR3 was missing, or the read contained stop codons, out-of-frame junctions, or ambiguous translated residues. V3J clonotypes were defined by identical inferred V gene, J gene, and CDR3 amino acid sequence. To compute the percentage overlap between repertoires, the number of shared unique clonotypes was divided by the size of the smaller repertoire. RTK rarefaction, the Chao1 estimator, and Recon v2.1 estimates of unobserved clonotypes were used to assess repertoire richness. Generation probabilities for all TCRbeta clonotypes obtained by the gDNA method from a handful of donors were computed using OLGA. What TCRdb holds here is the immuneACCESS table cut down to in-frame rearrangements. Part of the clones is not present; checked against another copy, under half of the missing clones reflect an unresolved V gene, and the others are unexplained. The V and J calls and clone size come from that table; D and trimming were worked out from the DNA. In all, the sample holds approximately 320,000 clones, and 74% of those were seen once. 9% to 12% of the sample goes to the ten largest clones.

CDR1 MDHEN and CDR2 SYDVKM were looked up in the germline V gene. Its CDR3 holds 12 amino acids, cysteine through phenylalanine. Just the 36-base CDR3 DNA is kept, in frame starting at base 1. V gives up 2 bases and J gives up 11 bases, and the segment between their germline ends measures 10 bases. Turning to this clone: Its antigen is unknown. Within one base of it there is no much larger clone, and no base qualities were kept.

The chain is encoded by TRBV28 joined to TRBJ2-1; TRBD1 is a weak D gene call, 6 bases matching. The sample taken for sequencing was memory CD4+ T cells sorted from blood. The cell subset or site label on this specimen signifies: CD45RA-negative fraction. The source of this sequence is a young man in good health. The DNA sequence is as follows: TGTGCCAGCAGTTTAAGTGGACAGAAGCAGTTCTTC. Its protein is CASSLSGQKQFF.